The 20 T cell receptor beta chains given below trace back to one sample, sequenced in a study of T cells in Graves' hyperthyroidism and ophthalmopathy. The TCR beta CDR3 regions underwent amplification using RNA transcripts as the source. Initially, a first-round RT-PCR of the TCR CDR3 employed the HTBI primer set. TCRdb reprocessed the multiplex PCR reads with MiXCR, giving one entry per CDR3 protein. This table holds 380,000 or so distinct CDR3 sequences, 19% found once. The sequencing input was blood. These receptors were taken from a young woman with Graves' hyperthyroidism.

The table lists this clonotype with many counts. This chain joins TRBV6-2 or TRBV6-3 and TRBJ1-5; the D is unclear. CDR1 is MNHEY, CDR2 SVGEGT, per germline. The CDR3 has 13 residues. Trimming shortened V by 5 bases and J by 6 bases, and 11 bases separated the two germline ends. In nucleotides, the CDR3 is TGTGCCAGCAGTGCCGACGAAAGTCAGCCCCAGCATTTT. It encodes CASSADESQPQHF.

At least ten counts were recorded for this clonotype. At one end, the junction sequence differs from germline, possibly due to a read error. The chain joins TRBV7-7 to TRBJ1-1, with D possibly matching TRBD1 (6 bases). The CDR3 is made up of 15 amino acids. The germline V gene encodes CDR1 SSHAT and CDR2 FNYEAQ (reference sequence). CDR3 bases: TGTGCTAGCAGCCAAGAAGGGGGGGTGAACACTGAAGCTTTCTTT. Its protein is CASSQEGGVNTEAFF.

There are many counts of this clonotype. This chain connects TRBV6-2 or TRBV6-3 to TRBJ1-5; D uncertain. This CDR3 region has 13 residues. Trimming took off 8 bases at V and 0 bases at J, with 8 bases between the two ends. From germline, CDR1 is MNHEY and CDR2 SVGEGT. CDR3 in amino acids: CASCLYSNQPQHF. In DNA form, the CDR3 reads TGTGCCAGCTGCCTCTATAGCAATCAGCCCCAGCATTTT.

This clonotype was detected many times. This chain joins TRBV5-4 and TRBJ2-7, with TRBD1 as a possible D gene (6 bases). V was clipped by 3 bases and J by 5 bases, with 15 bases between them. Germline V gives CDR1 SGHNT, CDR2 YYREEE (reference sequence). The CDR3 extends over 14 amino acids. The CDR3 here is CASSSPRGSNEQYF. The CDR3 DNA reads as TGTGCCAGCAGCTCACCCAGGGGTTCAAACGAGCAGTACTTC.

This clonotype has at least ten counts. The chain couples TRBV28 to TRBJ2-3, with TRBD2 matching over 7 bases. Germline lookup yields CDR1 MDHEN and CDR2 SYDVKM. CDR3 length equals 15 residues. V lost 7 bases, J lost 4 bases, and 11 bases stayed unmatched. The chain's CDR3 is CASTTWGRGADTQYF. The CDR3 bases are TGTGCCAGCACCACTTGGGGGAGGGGAGCAGATACGCAGTATTTT.

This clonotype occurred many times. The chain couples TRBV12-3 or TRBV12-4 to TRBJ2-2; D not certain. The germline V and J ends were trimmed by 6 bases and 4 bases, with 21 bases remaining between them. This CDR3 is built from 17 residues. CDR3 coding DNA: TGTGCCAGCAGCCCTCAGCACAGTACCTTACCCACCGGGGAGCTGTTTTTT. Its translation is CASSPQHSTLPTGELFF.

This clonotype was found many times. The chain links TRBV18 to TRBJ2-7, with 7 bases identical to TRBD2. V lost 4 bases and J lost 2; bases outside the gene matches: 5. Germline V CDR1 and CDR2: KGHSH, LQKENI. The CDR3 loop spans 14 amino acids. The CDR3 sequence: CASSLEGLTYEQYF. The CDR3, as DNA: TGTGCCAGCTCACTGGAGGGACTAACCTACGAGCAGTACTTC.

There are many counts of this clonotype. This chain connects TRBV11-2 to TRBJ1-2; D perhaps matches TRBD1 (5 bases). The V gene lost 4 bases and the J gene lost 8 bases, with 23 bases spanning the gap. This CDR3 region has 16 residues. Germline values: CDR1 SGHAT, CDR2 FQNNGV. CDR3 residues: CASSSSLQDSAGGYTF. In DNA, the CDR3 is TGTGCCAGCAGCTCTAGTCTACAGGACTCAGCGGGGGGCTACACCTTC.

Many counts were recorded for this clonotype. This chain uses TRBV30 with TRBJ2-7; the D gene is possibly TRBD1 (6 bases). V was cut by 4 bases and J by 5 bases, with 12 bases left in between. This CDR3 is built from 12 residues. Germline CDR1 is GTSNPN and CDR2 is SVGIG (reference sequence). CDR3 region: CAWIGQGNEQYF. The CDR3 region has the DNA TGTGCCTGGATAGGGCAGGGGAACGAGCAGTACTTC.

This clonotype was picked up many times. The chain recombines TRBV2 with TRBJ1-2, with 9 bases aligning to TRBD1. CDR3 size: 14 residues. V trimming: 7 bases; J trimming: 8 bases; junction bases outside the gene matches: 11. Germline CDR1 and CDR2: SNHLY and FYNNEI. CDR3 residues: CASNGRDRDRGYTF. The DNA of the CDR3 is TGTGCCAGCAACGGCCGGGACAGGGATCGAGGCTACACCTTC.

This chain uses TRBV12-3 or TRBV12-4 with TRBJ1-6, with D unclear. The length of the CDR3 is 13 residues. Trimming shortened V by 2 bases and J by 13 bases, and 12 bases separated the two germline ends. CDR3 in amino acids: CASSLSPFSPLHF. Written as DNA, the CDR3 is TGTGCCAGCAGTTTATCGCCTTTTAGTCCCCTCCACTTT.

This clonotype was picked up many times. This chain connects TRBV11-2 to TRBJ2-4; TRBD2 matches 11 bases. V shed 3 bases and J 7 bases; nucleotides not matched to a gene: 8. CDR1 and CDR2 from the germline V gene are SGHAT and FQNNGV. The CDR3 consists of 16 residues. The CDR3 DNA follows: TGTGCCAGCAGCTTCTTGACTAGCGGGGCCCTGAACATTCAGTACTTC. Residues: CASSFLTSGALNIQYF.

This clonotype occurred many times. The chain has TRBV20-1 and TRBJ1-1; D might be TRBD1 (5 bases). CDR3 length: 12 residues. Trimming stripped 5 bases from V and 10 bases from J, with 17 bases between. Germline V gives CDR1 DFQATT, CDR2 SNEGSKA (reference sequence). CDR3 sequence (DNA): TGCAGTGCTCAAACGCCCCAGGGTGGAGCTTTCTTT. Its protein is CSAQTPQGGAFF.

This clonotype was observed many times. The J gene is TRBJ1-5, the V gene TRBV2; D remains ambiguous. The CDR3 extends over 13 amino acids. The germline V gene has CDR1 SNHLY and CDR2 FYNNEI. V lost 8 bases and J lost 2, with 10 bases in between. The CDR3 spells CASEEEGNQPQHF. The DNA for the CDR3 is TGTGCCAGCGAGGAGGAGGGCAATCAGCCCCAGCATTTT.

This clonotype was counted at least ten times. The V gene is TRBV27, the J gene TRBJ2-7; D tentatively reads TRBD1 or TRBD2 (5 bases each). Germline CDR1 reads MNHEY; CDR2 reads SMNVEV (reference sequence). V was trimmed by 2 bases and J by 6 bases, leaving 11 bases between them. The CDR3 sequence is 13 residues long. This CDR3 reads CASSLGTLSEQYF. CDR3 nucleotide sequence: TGTGCCAGCAGTTTAGGGACGCTTAGCGAGCAGTACTTC.

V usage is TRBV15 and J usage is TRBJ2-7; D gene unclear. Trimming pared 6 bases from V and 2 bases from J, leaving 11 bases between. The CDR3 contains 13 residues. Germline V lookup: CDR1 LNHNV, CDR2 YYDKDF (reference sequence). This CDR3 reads CATRDHRTYEQYF. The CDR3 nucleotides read TGTGCCACCAGGGATCACCGTACCTACGAGCAGTACTTC. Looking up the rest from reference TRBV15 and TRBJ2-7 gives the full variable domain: DAMVIQNPRYQVTQFGKPVTLSCSQTLNHNVMYWYQQKSSQAPKLLFHYYDKDFNNEADTPDNFQSRRPNTSFCFLDIRSPGLGDTAMYLCATRDHRTYEQYFGPGTRLTVT.

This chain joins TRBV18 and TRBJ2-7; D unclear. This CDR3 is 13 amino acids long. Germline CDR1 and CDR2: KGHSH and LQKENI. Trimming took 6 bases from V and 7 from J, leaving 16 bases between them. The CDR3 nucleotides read TGTGCCAGCTCGCACGGACCCGGATGGGAGCAGTACTTC. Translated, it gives CASSHGPGWEQYF.

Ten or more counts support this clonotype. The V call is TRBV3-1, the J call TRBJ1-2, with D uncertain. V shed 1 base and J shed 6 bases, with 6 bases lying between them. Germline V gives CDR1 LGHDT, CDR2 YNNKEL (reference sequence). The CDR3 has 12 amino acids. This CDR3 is CASSQGADGYTF. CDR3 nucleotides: TGTGCCAGCAGCCAAGGGGCTGATGGCTACACCTTC.

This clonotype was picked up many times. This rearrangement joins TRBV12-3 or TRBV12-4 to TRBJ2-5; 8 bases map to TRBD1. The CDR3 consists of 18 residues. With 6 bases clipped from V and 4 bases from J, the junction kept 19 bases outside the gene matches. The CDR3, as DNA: TGTGCCAGCAGCCTAACCGTCGGACAGGGTGGAGTGGGAGAGACCCAGTACTTC. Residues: CASSLTVGQGGVGETQYF.

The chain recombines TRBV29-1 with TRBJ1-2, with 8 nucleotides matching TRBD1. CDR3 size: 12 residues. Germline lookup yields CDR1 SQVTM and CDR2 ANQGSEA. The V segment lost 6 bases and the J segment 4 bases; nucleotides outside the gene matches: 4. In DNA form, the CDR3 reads TGCAGCGTACAGGGGGATGGCTATGGCTACACCTTC. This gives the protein CSVQGDGYGYTF. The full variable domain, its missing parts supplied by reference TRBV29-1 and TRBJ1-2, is SAVISQKPSRDICQRGTSLTIQCQVDSQVTMMFWYRQQPGQSLTLIATANQGSEATYESGFVIDKFPISRPNLTFSTLTVSNMSPEDSSIYLCSVQGDGYGYTFGSGTRLTVV.